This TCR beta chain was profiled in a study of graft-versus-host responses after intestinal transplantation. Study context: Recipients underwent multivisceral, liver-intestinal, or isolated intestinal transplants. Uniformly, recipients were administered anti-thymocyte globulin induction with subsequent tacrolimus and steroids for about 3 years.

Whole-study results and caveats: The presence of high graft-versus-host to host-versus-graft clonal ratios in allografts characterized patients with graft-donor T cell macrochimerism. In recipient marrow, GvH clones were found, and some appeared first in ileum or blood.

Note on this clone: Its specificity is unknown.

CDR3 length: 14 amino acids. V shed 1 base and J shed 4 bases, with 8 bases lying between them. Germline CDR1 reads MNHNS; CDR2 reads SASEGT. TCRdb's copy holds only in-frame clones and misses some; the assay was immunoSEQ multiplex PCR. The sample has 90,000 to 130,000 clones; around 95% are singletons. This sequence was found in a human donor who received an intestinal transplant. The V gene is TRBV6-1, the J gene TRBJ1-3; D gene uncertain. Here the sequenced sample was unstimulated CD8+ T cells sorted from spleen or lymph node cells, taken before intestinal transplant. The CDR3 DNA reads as TGTGCCAGCAGTGAAGGGGGTGGAGGAAACACCATATATTTT. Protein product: CASSEGGGGNTIYF.